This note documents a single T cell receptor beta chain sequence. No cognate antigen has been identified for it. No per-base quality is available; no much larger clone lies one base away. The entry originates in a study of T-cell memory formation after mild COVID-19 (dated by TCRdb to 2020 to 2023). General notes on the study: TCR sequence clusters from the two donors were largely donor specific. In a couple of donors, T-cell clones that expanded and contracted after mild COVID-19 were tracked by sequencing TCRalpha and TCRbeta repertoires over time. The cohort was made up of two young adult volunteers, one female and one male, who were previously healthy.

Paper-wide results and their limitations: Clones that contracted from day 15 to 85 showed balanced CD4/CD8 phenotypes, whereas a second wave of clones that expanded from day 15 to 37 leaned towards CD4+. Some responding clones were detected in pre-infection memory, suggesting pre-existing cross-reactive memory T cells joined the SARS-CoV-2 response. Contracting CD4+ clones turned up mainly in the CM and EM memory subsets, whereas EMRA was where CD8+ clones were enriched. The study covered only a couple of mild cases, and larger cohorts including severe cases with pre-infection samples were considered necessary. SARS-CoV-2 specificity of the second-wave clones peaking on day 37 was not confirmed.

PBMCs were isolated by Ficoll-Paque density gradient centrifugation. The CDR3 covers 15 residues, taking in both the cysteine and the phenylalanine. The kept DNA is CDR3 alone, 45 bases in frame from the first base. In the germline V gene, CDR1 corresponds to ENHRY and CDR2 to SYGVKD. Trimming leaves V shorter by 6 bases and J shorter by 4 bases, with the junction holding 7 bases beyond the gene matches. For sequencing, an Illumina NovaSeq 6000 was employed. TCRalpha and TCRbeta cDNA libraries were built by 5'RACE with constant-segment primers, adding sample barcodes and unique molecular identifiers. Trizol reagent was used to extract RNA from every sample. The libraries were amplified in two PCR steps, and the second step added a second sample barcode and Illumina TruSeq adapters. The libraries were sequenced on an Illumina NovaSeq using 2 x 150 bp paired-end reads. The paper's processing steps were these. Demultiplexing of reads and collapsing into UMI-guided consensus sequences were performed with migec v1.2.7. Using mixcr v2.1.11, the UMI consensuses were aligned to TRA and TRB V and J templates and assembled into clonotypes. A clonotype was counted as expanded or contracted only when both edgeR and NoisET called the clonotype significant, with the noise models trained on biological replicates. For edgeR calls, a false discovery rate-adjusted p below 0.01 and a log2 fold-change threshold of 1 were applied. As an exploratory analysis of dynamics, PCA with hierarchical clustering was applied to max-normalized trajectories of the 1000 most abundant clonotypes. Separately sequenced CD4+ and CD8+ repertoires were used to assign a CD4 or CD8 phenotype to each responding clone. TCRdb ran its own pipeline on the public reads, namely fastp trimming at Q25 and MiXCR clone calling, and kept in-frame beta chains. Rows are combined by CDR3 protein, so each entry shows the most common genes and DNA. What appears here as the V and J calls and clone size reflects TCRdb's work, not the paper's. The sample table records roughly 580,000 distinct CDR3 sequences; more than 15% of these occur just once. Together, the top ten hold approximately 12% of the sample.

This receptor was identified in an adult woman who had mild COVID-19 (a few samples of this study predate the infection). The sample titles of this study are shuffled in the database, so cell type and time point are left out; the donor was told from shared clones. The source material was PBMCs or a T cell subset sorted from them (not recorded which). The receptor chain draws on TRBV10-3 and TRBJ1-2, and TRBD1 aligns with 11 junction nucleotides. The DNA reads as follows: TGTGCCATCAGCCCCGGACAGGGGGCAGGCTATGGCTACACCTTC. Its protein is CAISPGQGAGYGYTF.